The clone carrying this TCR beta chain came up once. Its target is unknown. The study profiled TCR beta VDJ and CDR3 using genomic DNA as template. Each CDR3 protein is one row after TCRdb ran MiXCR on the reads. This sample has hundreds of thousands of distinct CDR3 sequences, with about two thirds found just once. This specimen comes from a study of CD8+CD57+ T cells in acquired aplastic anemia. On the study more broadly: The average for DNA from sorted CD4+ and CD8+ cells was around 3.5 ug. The study obtained around 10 million reads on average for CD4+ cells from healthy donors. Study findings and constraints: Between patients and controls, CD8+ Simpson's diversity did not vary significantly. Fewer than 35 sequences, all CD8+ CDR3, were shared between patients and controls.

Trimming pared 5 bases from V and 14 bases from J, leaving 27 bases between. Germline V gene lookup returns CDR1 SGHTA and CDR2 FQGTGA. This CDR3 has 15 residues. The clonotype was recovered from a human donor in good health, serving as a control. The sample consisted of sorted CD4+, CD8+, or CD8+CD57+ T cells (not recorded which) from PBMCs. The V and J genes are TRBV7-3 and TRBJ1-1; tentatively, D is TRBD1 (5 bases). DNA of the CDR3: TGTGCCAGCAGCCCTGGCACCTGGGGCACGTACGAGGAGTTCTTT. Its translation: CASSPGTWGTYEEFF. Supplemented by reference TRBV7-3 and TRBJ1-1, the full variable domain reads GAGVSQTPSNKVTEKGKYVELRCDPISGHTALYWYRQSLGQGPEFLIYFQGTGAADDSGLPNDRFFAVRPEGSVSTLKIQRTERGDSAVYLCASSPGTWGTYEEFFGQGTRLTVV.